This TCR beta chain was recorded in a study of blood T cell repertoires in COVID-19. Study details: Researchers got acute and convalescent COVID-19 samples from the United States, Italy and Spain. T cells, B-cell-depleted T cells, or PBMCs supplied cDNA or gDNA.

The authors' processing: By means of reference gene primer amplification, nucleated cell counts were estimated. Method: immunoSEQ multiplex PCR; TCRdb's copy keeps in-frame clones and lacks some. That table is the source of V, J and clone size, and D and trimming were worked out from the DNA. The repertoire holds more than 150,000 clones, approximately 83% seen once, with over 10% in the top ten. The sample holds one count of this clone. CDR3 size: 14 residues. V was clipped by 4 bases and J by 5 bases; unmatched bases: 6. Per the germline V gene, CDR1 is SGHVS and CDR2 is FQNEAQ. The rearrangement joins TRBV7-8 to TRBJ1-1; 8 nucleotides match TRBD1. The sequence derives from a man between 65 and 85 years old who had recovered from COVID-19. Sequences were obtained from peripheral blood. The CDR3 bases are TGTGCCAGCAGCTACGTGCAGGGGGCGACTGAAGCTTTCTTT. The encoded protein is CASSYVQGATEAFF.